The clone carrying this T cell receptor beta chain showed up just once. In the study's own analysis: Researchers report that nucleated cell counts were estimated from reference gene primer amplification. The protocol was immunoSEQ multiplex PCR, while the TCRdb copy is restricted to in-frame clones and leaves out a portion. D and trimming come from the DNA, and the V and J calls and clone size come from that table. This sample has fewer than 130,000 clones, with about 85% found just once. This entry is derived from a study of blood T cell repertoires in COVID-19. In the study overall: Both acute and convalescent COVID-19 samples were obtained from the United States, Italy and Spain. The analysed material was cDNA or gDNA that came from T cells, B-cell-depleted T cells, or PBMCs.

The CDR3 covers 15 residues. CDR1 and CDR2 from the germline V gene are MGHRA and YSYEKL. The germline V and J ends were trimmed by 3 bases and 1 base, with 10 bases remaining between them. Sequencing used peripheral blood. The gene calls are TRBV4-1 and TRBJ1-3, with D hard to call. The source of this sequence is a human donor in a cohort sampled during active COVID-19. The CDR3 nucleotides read TGCGCCAGCAGCCAGGCCCCAAATTCTGGAAACACCATATATTTT. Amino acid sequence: CASSQAPNSGNTIYF.